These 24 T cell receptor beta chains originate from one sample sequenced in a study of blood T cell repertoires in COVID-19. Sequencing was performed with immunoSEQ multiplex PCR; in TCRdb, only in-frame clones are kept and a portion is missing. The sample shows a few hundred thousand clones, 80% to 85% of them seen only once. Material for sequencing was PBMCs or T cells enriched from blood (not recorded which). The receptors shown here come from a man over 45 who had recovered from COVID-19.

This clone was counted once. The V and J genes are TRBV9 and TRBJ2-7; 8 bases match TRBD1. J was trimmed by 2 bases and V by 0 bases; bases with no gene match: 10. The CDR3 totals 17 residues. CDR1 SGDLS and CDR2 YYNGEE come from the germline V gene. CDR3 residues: CASSVVTEQGGTYEQYF. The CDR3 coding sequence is TGTGCCAGCAGCGTAGTGACGGAACAGGGGGGCACCTACGAGCAGTACTTC.

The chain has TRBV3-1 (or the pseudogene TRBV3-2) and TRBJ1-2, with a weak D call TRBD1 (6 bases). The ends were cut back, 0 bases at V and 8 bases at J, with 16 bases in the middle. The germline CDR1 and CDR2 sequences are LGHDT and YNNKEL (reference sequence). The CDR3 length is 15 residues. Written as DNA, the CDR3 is TGTGCCAGCAGCCAAGAGCTGGGGGCAGCGCGGGGCTACACCTTC. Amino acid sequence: CASSQELGAARGYTF.

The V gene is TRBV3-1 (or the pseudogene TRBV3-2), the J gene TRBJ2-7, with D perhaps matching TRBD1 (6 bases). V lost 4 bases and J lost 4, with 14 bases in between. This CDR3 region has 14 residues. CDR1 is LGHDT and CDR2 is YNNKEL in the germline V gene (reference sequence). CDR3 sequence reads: CASSPLQGRYEQYF. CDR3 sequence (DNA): TGTGCCAGCAGCCCCTTACAGGGTCGGTACGAGCAGTACTTC.

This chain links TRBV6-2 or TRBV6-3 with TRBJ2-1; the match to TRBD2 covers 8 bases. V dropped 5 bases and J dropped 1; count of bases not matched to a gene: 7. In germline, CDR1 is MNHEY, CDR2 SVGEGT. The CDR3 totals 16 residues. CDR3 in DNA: TGTGCCAGCAGTCCCCGGGGGGGGGCATCCTACAATGAGCAGTTCTTC. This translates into CASSPRGGASYNEQFF.

The CDR3 region is CASSLGDGWEGEAFF. The CDR3 DNA is TGCGCCAGCAGCTTGGGGGACGGTTGGGAGGGTGAAGCTTTCTTT. V and J are TRBV5-1 and TRBJ1-1, with TRBD1 as a possible D gene (5 bases). This CDR3 contains 15 residues. Germline CDR1 reads SGHRS; CDR2 reads YFSETQ. Trimming removed 0 bases from V and 7 bases from J, with 16 bases in between.

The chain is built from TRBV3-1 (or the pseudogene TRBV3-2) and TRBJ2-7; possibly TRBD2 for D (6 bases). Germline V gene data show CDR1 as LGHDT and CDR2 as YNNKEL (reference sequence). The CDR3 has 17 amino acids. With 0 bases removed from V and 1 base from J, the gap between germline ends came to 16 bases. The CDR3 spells CASSQDKAGVVSYEQYF. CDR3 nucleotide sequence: TGTGCCAGCAGCCAAGATAAAGCGGGCGTCGTGTCCTACGAGCAGTACTTC.

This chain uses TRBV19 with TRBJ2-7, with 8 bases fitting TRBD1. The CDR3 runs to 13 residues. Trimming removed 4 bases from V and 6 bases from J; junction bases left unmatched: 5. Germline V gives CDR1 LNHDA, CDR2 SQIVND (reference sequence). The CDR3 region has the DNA TGTGCCAGTAGTAAGACAGGGGTGAGCGAGCAGTACTTC. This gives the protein CASSKTGVSEQYF.

The CDR3 region is CSVGEGTNQPQHF. In DNA form, the CDR3 reads TGCAGCGTTGGTGAGGGCACGAATCAGCCCCAGCATTTT. The chain carries TRBV29-1 and TRBJ1-5; D uncertain. The germline V gene has CDR1 SQVTM and CDR2 ANQGSEA. The CDR3 is made up of 13 amino acids. V was cut by 4 bases and J by 4 bases, with 11 bases left in between.

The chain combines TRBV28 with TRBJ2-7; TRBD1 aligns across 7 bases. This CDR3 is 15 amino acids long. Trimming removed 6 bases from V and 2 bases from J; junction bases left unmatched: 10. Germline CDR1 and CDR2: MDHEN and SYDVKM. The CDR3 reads CASRSETGFTYEQYF. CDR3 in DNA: TGTGCCAGCAGATCGGAGACAGGGTTCACCTACGAGCAGTACTTC.

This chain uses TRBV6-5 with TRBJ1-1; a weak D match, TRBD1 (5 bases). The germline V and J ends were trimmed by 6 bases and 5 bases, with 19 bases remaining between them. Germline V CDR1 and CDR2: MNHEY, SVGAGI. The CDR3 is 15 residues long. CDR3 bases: TGTGCCAGCAGAGTTGGGGTGGGGGGATGGACTGAAGCTTTCTTT. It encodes CASRVGVGGWTEAFF.

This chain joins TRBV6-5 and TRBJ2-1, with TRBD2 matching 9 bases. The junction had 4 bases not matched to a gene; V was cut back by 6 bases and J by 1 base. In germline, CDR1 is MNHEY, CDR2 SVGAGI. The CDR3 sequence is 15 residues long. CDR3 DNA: TGTGCCAGCAGCGGACTAGCGAGGTCCTACAATGAGCAGTTCTTC. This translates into CASSGLARSYNEQFF.

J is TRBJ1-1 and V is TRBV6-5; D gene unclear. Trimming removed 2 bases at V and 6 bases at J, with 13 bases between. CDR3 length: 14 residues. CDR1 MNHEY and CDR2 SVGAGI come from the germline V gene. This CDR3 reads CASSYIATPAEAFF. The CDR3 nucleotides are TGTGCCAGCAGTTACATAGCAACTCCCGCTGAAGCTTTCTTT.

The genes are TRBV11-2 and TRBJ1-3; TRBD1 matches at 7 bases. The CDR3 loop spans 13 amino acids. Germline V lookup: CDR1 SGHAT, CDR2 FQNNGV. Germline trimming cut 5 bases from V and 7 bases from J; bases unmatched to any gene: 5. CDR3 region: CASSPQGGNTIYF. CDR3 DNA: TGTGCCAGCAGCCCCCAGGGGGGCAACACCATATATTTT. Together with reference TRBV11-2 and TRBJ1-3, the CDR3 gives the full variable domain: EAGVAQSPRYKIIEKRQSVAFWCNPISGHATLYWYQQILGQGPKLLIQFQNNGVVDDSQLPKDRFSAERLKGVDSTLKIQPAKLEDSAVYLCASSPQGGNTIYFGEGSWLTVV.

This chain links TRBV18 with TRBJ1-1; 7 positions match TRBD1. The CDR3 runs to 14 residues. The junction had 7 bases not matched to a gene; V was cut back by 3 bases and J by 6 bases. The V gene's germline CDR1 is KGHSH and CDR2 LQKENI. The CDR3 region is CASSPKIGGAEAFF. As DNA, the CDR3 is TGTGCCAGCTCACCTAAGATAGGGGGCGCTGAAGCTTTCTTT.

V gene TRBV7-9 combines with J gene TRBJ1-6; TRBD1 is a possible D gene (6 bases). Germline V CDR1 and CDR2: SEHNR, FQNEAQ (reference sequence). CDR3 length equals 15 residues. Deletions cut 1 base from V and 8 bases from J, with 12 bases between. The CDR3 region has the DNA TGTGCCAGCAGCTTAGACAGGGCTTGGGATTCACCCCTCCACTTT. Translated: CASSLDRAWDSPLHF.

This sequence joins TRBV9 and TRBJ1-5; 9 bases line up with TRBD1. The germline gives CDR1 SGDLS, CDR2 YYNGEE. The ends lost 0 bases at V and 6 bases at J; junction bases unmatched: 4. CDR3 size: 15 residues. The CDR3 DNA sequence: TGTGCCAGCAGCGTAGGAGGACAGGGGTTTCAGCCCCAGCATTTT. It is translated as CASSVGGQGFQPQHF.

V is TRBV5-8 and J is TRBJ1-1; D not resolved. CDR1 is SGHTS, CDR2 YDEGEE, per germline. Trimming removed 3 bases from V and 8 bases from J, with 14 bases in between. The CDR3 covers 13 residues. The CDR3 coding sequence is TGTGCCAGCAGCTCTGACACGAAAACCGAAGCTTTCTTT. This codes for CASSSDTKTEAFF.

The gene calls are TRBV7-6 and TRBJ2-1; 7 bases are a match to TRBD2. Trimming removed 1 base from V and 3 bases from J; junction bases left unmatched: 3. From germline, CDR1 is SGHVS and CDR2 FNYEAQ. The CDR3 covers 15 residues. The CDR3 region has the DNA TGTGCCAGCAGCTTAGACCCTAGCGGCTACAATGAGCAGTTCTTC. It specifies CASSLDPSGYNEQFF.

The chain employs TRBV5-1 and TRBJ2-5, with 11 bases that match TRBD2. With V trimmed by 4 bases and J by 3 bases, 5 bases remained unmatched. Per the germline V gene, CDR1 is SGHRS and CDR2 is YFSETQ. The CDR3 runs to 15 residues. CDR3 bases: TGCGCCAGCAGCCCAGGGACTAGCGGAGAAGAGACCCAGTACTTC. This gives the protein CASSPGTSGEETQYF. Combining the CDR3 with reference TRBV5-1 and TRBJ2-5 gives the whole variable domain KAGVTQTPRYLIKTRGQQVTLSCSPISGHRSVSWYQQTPGQGLQFLFEYFSETQRNKGNFPGRFSGRQFSNSRSEMNVSTLELGDSALYLCASSPGTSGEETQYFGPGTRLLVL.

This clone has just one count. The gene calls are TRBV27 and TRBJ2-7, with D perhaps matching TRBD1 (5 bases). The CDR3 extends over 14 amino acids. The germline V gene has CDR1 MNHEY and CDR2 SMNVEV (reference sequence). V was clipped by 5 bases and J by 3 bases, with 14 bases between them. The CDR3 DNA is TGTGCCAGCAGTGCCCAGGGAATAAACTACGAGCAGTACTTC. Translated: CASSAQGINYEQYF.

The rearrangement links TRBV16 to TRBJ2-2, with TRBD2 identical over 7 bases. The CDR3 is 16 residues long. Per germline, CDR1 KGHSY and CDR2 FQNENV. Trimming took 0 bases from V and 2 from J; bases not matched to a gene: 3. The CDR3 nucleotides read TGTGCCAGCAGCCAATCGCCTAGCGGTAACACCGGGGAGCTGTTTTTT. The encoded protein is CASSQSPSGNTGELFF.

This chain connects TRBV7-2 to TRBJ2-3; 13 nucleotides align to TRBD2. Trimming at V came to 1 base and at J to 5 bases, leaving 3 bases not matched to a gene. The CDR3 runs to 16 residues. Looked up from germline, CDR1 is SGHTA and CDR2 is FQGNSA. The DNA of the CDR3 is TGTGCCAGCAGCTTAGGACTAGCGGGAGGCTTAGATACGCAGTATTTT. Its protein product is CASSLGLAGGLDTQYF. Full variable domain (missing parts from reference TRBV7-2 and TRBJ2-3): GAGVSQSPSNKVTEKGKDVELRCDPISGHTALYWYRQSLGQGLEFLIYFQGNSAPDKSGLPSDRFSAERTGGSVSTLTIQRTQQEDSAVYLCASSLGLAGGLDTQYFGPGTRLTVL.

CDR3 sequence: CSVLDLGLYEQYF. The CDR3 bases are TGCAGCGTTCTAGATTTAGGACTATATGAGCAGTACTTC. This chain joins TRBV29-1 and TRBJ2-7; a possible D gene is TRBD2 (6 bases). Germline CDR1 reads SQVTM; CDR2 reads ANQGSEA. V was clipped by 5 bases and J by 7 bases, with 18 bases between them. This CDR3 has 13 amino acids.

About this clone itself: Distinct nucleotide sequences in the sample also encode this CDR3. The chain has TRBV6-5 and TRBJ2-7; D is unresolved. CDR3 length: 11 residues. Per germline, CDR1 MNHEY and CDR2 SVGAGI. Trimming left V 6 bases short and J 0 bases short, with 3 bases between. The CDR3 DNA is TGTGCCAGCAGCCACTCCTACGAGCAGTACTTC. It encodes CASSHSYEQYF.